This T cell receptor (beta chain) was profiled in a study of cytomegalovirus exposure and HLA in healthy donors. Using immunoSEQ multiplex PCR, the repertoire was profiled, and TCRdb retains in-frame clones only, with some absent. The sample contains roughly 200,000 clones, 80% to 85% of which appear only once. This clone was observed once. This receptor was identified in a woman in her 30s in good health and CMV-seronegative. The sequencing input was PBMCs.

CDR3 loop: CASSSRSSSVGTDTQYF. CDR3 nucleotides: TGTGCCAGCAGCTCCAGAAGTAGCAGTGTCGGCACAGATACGCAGTATTTT. The J gene is TRBJ2-3, the V gene TRBV11-2; D call uncertain. V dropped 4 bases and J dropped 1 base, with 18 bases sitting between them. Germline-derived CDR1 and CDR2 are SGHAT and FQNNGV. This CDR3 contains 17 residues.